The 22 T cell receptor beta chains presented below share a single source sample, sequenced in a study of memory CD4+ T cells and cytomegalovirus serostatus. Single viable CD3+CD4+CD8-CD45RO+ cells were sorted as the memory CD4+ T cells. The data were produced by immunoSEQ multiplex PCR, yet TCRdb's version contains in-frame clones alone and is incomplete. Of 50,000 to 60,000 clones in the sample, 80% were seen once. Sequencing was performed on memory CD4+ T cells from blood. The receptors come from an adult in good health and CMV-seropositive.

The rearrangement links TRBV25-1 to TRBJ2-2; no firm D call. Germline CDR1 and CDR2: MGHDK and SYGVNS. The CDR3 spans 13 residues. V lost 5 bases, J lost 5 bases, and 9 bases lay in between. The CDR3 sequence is CASSSVGTGELFF. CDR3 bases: TGTGCCAGCAGTTCCGTTGGGACCGGGGAGCTGTTTTTT.

CDR3: CASRQGTLTYNEQFF. Here the CDR3 DNA reads TGTGCCAGCAGACAGGGAACTTTGACTTACAATGAGCAGTTCTTC. V usage is TRBV5-8 and J usage is TRBJ2-1; D may be TRBD1 (6 bases). This CDR3 contains 15 residues. Germline-derived CDR1 and CDR2 are SGHTS and YDEGEE. The V end was cut by 5 bases, the J end by 4 bases, with 16 bases between.

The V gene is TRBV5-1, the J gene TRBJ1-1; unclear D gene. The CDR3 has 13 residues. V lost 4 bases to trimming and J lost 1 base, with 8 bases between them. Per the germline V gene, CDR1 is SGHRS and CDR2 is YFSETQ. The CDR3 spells CASSLVRNTEAFF. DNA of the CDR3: TGCGCCAGCAGCCTCGTAAGGAACACTGAAGCTTTCTTT.

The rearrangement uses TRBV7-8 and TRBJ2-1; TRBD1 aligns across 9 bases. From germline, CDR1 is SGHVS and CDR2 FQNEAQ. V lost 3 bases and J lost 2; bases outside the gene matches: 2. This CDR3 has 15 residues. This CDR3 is CASSFGQGTYNEQFF. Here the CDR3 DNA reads TGTGCCAGCAGCTTCGGACAGGGGACCTACAATGAGCAGTTCTTC.

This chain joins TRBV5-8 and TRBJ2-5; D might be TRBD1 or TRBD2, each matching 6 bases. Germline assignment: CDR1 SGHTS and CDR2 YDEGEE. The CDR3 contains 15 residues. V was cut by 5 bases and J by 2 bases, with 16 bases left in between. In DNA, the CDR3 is TGTGCCAGCAGGGCGGGACACACAATACAAGAGACCCAGTACTTC. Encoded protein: CASRAGHTIQETQYF.

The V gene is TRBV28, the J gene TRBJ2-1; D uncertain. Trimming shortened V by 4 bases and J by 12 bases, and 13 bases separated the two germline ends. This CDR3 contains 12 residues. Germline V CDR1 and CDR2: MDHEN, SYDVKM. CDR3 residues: CASSSTISSQFF. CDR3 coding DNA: TGTGCCAGCAGTTCTACAATATCATCGCAGTTCTTC.

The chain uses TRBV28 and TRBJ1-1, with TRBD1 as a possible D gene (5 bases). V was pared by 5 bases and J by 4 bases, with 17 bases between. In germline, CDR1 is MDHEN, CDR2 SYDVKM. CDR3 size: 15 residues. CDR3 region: CASSPRRAQGTEAFF. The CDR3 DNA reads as TGTGCCAGCAGTCCCCGACGGGCTCAGGGCACTGAAGCTTTCTTT.

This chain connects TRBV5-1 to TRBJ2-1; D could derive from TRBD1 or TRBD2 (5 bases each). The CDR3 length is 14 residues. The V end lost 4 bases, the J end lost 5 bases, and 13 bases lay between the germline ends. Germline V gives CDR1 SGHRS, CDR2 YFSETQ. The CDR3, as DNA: TGCGCCAGCAGCGTAACGGGGCTTCACAATGAGCAGTTCTTC. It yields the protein CASSVTGLHNEQFF.

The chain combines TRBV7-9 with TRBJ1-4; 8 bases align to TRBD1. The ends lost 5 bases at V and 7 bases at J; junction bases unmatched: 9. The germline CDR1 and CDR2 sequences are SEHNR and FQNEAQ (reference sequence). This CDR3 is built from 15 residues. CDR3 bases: TGTGCCAGCAGCCCCCAGGGGGCGACGAGTGAAAAACTGTTTTTT. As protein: CASSPQGATSEKLFF.

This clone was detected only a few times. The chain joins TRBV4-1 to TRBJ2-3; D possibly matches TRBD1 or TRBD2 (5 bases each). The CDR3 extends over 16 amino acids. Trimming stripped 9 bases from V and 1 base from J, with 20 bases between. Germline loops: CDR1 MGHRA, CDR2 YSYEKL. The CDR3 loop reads CASSAYRDPGTDTQYF. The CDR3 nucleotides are TGCGCCAGTTCTGCTTACCGGGACCCGGGCACAGATACGCAGTATTTT.

The CDR3 reads CASGTNNNEQFF. CDR3 coding DNA: TGCGCCAGCGGGACGAATAACAATGAGCAGTTCTTC. The rearrangement joins TRBV10-1 to TRBJ2-1, with D possibly called TRBD1 or TRBD2 (5 bases each). Germline lookup yields CDR1 WNHNN and CDR2 SYGVQD (reference sequence). The ends were cut back, 8 bases at V and 5 bases at J, with 10 bases in the middle. The CDR3 covers 12 residues.

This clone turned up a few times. The CDR3 loop reads CASSSRQGRFMNTEAFF. The CDR3 DNA reads as TGTGCCAGCAGTTCCCGACAGGGTCGGTTTATGAACACTGAAGCTTTCTTT. V usage is TRBV27 and J usage is TRBJ1-1, with TRBD1 matching 7 bases. Germline CDR1 and CDR2: MNHEY and SMNVEV (reference sequence). This CDR3 has 17 residues. Unmatched junction bases numbered 11, after V lost 4 bases and J lost 0 bases.

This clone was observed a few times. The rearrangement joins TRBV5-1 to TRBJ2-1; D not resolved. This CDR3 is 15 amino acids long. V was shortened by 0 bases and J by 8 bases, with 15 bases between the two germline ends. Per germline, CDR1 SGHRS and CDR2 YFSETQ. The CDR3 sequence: CASSLGTARTDEQFF. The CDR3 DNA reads TGCGCCAGCAGCTTGGGGACGGCAAGAACAGATGAGCAGTTCTTC.

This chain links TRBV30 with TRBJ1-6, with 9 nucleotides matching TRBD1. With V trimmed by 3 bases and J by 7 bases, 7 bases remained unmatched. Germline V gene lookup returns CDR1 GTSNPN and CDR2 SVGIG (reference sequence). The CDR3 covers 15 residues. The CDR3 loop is CAWSLTTGGNSPLHF. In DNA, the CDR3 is TGTGCCTGGAGCCTCACGACAGGGGGGAATTCACCCCTCCACTTT.

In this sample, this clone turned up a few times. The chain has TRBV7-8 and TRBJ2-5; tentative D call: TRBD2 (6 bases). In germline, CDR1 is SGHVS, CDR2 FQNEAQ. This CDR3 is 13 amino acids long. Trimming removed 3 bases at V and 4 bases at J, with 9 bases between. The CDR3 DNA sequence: TGTGCCAGCAGCTTGGGGGGTTTAGAGACCCAGTACTTC. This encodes CASSLGGLETQYF. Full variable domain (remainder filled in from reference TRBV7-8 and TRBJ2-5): GAGVSQSPRYKVAKRGQDVALRCDPISGHVSLFWYQQALGQGPEFLTYFQNEAQLDKSGLPSDRFFAERPEGSVSTLKIQRTQQEDSAVYLCASSLGGLETQYFGPGTRLLVL.

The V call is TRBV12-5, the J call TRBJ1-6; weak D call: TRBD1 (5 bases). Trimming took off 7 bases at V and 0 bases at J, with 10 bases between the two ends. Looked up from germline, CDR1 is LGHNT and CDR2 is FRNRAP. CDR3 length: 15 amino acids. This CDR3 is CASAEGSSYNSPLHF. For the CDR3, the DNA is TGTGCTAGTGCCGAGGGGAGCTCCTATAATTCACCCCTCCACTTT.

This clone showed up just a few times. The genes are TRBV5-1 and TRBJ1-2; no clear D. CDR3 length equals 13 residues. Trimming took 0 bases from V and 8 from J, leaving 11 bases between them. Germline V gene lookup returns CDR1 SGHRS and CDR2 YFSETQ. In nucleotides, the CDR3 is TGCGCCAGCAGCTTGGATGTGCCAGGCGGCTACACCTTC. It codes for CASSLDVPGGYTF.

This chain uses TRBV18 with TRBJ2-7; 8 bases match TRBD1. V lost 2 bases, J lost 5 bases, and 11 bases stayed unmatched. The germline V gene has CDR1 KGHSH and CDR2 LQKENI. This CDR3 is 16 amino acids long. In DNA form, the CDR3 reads TGTGCCAGCTCACCATCAATTAGGACAGGGAGGAACGAGCAGTACTTC. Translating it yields CASSPSIRTGRNEQYF.

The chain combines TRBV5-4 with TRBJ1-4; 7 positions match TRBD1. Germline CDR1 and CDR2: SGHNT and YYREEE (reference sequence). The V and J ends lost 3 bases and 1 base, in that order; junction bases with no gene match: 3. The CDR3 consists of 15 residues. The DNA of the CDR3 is TGTGCCAGCAGCTGGAGACAGGGAACTAATGAAAAACTGTTTTTT. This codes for CASSWRQGTNEKLFF.

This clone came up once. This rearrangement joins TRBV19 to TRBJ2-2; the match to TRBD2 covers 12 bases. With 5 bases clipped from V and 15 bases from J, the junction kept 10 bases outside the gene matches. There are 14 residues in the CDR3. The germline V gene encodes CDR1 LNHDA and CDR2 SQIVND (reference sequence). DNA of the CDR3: TGTGCCAGTAGTTCGACTAGCGGGAGTGGGGCGGTGTTTTTT. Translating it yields CASSSTSGSGAVFF.

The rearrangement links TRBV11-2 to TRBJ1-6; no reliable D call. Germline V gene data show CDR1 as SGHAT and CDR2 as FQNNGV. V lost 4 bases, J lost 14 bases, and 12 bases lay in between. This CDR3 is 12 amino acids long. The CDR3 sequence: CASSSRHGALHF. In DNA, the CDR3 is TGTGCCAGCAGCTCACGACACGGAGCCCTCCACTTT.

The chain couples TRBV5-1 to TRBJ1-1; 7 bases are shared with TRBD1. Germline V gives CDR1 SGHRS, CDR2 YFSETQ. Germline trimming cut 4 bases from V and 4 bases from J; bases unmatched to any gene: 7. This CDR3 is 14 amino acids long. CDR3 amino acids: CASSVYRGSTEAFF. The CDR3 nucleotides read TGCGCCAGCAGCGTCTACAGGGGAAGCACTGAAGCTTTCTTT. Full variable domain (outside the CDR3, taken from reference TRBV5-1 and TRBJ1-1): KAGVTQTPRYLIKTRGQQVTLSCSPISGHRSVSWYQQTPGQGLQFLFEYFSETQRNKGNFPGRFSGRQFSNSRSEMNVSTLELGDSALYLCASSVYRGSTEAFFGQGTRLTVV.